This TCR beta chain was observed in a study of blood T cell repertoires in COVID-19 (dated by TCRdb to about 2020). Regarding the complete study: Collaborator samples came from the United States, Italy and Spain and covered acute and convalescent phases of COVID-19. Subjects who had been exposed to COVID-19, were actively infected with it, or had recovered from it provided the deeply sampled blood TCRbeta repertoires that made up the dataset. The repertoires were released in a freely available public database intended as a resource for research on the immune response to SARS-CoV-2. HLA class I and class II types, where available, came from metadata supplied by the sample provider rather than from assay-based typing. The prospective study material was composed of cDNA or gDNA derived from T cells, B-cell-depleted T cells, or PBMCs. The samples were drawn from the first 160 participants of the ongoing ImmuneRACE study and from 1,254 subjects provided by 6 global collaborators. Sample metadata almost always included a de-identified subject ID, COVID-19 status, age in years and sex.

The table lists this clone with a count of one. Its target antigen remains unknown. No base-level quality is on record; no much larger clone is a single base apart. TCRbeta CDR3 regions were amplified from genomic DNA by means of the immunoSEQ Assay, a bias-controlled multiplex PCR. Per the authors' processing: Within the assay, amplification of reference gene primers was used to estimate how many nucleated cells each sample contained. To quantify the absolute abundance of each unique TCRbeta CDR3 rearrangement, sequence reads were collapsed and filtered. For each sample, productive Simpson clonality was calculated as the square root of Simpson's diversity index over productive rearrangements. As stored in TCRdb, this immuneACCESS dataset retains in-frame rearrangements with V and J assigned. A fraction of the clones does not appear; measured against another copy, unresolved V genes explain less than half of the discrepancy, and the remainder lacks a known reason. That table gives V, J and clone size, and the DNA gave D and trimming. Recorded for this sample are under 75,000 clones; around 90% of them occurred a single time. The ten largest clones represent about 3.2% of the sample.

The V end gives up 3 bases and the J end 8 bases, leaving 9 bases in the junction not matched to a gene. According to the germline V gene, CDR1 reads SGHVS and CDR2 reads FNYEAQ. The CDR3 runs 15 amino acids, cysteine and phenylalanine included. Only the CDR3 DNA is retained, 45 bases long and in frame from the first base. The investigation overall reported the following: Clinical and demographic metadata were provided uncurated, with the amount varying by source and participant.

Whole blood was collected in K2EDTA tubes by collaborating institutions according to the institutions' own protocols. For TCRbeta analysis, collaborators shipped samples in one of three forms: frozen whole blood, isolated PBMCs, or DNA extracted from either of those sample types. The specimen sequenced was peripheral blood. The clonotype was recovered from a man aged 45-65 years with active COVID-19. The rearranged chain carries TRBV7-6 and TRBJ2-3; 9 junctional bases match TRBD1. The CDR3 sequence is CASSFPTGGDVTQYF. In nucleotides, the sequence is TGTGCCAGCAGCTTCCCGACAGGGGGTGACGTTACGCAGTATTTT.